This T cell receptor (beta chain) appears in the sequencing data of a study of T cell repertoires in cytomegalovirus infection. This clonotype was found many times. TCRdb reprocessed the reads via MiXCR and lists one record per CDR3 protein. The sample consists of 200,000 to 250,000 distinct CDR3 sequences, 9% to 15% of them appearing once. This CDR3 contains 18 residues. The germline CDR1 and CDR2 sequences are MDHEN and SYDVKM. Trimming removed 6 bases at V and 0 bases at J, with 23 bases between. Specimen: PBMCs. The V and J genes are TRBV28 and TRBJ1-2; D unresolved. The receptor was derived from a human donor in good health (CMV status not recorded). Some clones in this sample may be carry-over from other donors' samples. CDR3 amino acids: CASSLNQLGGEANYGYTF. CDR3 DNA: TGTGCCAGCAGCCTCAACCAACTTGGAGGAGAAGCTAACTATGGCTACACCTTC.